This T cell receptor (beta chain) appears in the sequencing data of a study of T cells in Graves' hyperthyroidism and ophthalmopathy (dated by TCRdb to between 2018 and 2021). In the study overall: Peripheral blood samples were taken at the time of initial diagnosis, prior to any treatment. Thyroid tissue and blood T-cell repertoires from about six Graves' hyperthyroidism patients were also compared in the study. After blood sampling, hyperthyroidism patients were treated with methimazole at a starting dose of 30 mg daily, and ophthalmopathy patients were treated with high-dose intravenous methylprednisolone. The 75 to 100 discovery patients were randomly divided into training and test sets at a 7:3 ratio. Prospective prediction of ophthalmopathy was tested in an independent validation cohort of under 20 hyperthyroidism patients and 15 to 17 patients who later progressed to ophthalmopathy. TCR Vbeta CDR3 sequencing of roughly 140 peripheral blood samples (roughly 43 ophthalmopathy, 75 or so hyperthyroidism and approximately 17 progressor patients) is reported in the paper. To identify distinguishing TCR V-J signatures, a discovery cohort of 90 to 100 patients was used, comprising under 45 with Graves' ophthalmopathy and around 57 with stable Graves' hyperthyroidism.

The paper's findings and limits, for the study overall: In validation, progression to ophthalmopathy was predicted by the model with more than 65% sensitivity and about 72% specificity, a median of roughly 6.4 months before onset. Blood samples also contained most of the expanded thyroid clonotypes (frequency above 0.001), which suggests that blood repertoires may reflect thyroid immune responses. A model built on a 13 V-J signature distinguished ophthalmopathy from stable hyperthyroidism, reaching about 88% sensitivity and about 81% specificity in cross-validation and 80%/75% in testing. Sample size was not statistically predetermined, and blinding of investigators to group allocation was not performed.

Hyperthyroidism patients were newly diagnosed, with disease duration under 2 months, and aged 18 to 65 years. The study excluded patients with uncontrolled infections, other autoimmune diseases, pregnancy or lactation. Clinical symptoms, serum thyroxine and TRAb, thyroid ultrasound, and orbital computed tomography formed the basis for the diagnoses. Blood from progressor patients was collected at the time of first diagnosis with hyperthyroidism, before any ophthalmopathy symptoms had appeared. PBMCs were isolated from 10 ml of fresh peripheral blood by Ficoll-Paque density gradient centrifugation. Progressor patients were initially diagnosed with Graves' hyperthyroidism and developed ophthalmopathy during follow-up. Total RNA was extracted with Trizol reagent, and quality was checked on an Agilent 2100 Bioanalyzer. The germline ends are 24 bases apart after V is trimmed by 6 bases and J by 1 base. Reading from cysteine to phenylalanine, the CDR3 counts 18 amino acids. Only CDR3 DNA remains: 54 bases, in frame from the first base. Via the germline V gene (reference sequence), CDR1 is DFQATT and CDR2 SNEGSKA.

The sample holds many counts of this clonotype. Its target antigen remains unknown. No much larger clone exists at a distance of one base, and base qualities are not known. Amplification of TCR beta CDR3 regions was carried out from RNA transcripts. A first-round RT-PCR of the TCR CDR3 used the HTBI primer set with the Qiagen OneStep RT-PCR kit. Libraries were constructed in a second round of multiplex PCR, after which size selection and purification were carried out. Paired-end sequencing of the libraries was performed with 100 bp reads on an Illumina HiSeq2000. Per the original workflow: SOAPnuke was used to process the raw data, removing reads that contained adapters or uncalled bases, had a mean Phred below 15, or lacked an exact match to the constant primer or identifier. High-quality paired reads were merged using COPE v1.2.5, and each unique nucleotide sequence was defined as a clonotype. MiTCR v1.1 was used to align the clonotypes against IMGT TRBV, TRBD and TRBJ reference segments. The analysis included only V-J combinations with a frequency above 0.0001, which together covered around 99% of the repertoires. A TCS score was defined as the ratio between F50 (clonal expansion) and ExV (chaos), using BLOSUM62-based TCRdist between CDR3 peptides within each V-J. Welch's t-statistics and random forest reduced 514 V-J features to 10 to 15, which were used in a naive Bayes classifier (R e1071). TCRdb ran its own pipeline on the public reads, namely fastp trimming at Q25 and MiXCR clone calling, and kept in-frame beta chains. When rows share a CDR3 protein, they turn into one entry using the most common DNA and genes. For this entry, the V and J calls and clone size follow TCRdb and not the study's own pipeline. For this sample there are approximately 600,000 distinct CDR3 sequences; roughly 14% appear just once. The top ten constitute almost 6% of the sample.

This chain is built from TRBV20-1 and TRBJ2-2; a weak D assignment points to TRBD1 (6 bases agree). The sequenced material came from blood. The clonotype was recovered from a woman aged 25-40 years with Graves' hyperthyroidism that later progressed to Graves' ophthalmopathy. The encoded CDR3 is CSARGLGTGTLNTGELFF. Here is the DNA: TGCAGTGCCAGGGGTTTGGGAACAGGGACGCTGAACACCGGGGAGCTGTTTTTT.